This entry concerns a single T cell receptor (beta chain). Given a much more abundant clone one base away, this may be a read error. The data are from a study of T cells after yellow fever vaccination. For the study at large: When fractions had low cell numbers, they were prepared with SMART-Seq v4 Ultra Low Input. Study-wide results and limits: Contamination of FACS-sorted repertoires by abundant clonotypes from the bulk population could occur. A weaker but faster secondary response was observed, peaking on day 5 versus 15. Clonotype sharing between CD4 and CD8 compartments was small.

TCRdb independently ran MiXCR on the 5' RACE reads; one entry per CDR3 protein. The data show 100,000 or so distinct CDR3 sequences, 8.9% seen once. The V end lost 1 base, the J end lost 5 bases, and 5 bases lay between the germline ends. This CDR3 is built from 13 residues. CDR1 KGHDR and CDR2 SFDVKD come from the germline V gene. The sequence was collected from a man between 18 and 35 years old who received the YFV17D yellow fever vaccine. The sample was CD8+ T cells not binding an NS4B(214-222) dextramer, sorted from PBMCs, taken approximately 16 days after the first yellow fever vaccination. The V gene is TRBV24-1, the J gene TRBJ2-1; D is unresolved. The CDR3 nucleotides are TGTGCCACCAGTGATTTCGGAGACAATGAGCAGTTCTTC. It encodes CATSDFGDNEQFF.